This record covers a single T cell receptor (beta chain). There is no known antigen for this receptor. No quality values exist for individual bases; no much larger clone is one base distant. What the treatment or condition label conveys for this sample: allogeneic hematopoietic cell transplantation with graft depleted of TCRalphabeta T cells and CD19 B cells. The transplant recipients were children given TCRalphabeta/CD19-depleted allogeneic hematopoietic cell grafts. This sample was included in a study of T-cell reconstitution after alpha-beta-depleted transplantation in children (dated by TCRdb to about 2016). For context, the study as a whole: Using TCR repertoire profiling, the study quantitatively followed how T-cell immune reconstitution unfolded in children after TCRalphabeta/CD19-depleted allogeneic hematopoietic cell transplantation.

The CDR3 starts with the cysteine, ends with the phenylalanine, and has 18 residues. This entry keeps only the CDR3 DNA: 54 bases, framed from base 1. The CDR1 and CDR2 encoded by the germline V gene are SGHAT and FQNNGV. Germline trimming amounts to 0 bases on V and 9 bases on J, with 15 as the count of junction bases outside the gene matches. Receptor amplification or capture employed PCR. Sequencer: Illumina HiSeq 2500. To normalize quantification of the TCRbeta repertoire, the TCR libraries were built with molecular barcoding that relied on unique molecular identifiers. The public reads were reanalyzed by TCRdb: fastp trimming at Q25, MiXCR alignment, in-frame beta chains only. Each entry merges the rows of one CDR3 protein and shows their most common DNA and genes. The sample table holds 450,000 to 600,000 distinct CDR3 sequences, of which about 11% were seen once. About 2% of the sample goes to the ten largest clones.

Points the paper makes about the study in general: The high TCRbeta diversity at day 60 in some patients was ascribed to recipient T cells and intrathymic progenitors that had survived conditioning. Over subsequent months, a decline in hyperexpanded clone frequencies was noted, and after one year, T-cell counts and TCRbeta diversity were mostly ascribed to newly produced T cells. Apparently early alphabetaT-cell count recovery about two months after transplant reportedly relied on only several hundred rapidly expanded clones derived from non-depleted graft cells.

The sequence came from a child aged 2 to 10 with inherited bone marrow failure, due to receive a stem cell transplant. The material was PBMCs, obtained before TCRalphabeta/CD19-depleted stem cell transplant. The chain uses TRBV11-2 and TRBJ2-1, with TRBD2 matching 9 junction bases. The CDR3 region has the sequence CASSLEGGRALVFSEQFF. The nucleotides are TGTGCCAGCAGCTTAGAAGGCGGGAGGGCCCTCGTGTTTAGTGAGCAGTTCTTC.